This record concerns one TCR beta chain sequence. It has no known antigen specificity. No much larger clone is present one base from it, and per-base qualities are unavailable. The library was produced with the immunoSEQ multiplex PCR assay. For the multiplex PCR, a mixture combining 60 forward primers for TCR Vbeta segments and 13 reverse primers for TCR Jbeta segments was used. The CDR3 region of rearranged TCR beta genes was amplified from genomic DNA by a multiplex PCR assay. Amplified TCR beta libraries were sequenced as 87-base-pair reads on the Illumina HiSeq System. The authors' analysis ran thus. Across the 600 to 700 repertoires, a later analysis counted about 81 million unique TCR beta chains, 9.5 million to 13 million of which were shared by at least two donors. Raw reads were error-corrected and collapsed into unique sequences by a nearest-neighbor algorithm in which closely related sequences were merged to remove PCR and sequencing errors. V, D and J gene segments were assigned by aligning CDR3 sequences to IMGT reference sequences. For a sequence to be retained, at least a six-nucleotide match to both a V gene segment and a J gene segment was required. A rearrangement counted as productive if the CDR3 had no stop codons and remained in frame with V and J, and every other rearrangement counted as non-productive. Following IMGT convention, CDR3 was defined as the stretch from the second conserved V-encoded cysteine up to the conserved J-encoded phenylalanine. The earlier analysis of approximately 500 of the donors excluded sequences that lacked an unambiguous match to a single V gene segment. An earlier analysis of approximately 590 of the donors called V segments functional above 56.7% productive rearrangements and segregating when the between-donor standard deviation exceeded 5%. A statistical classification framework was developed to diagnose cytomegalovirus status using the catalog of TCR beta chain sequences. V and J gene assignment, in a later analysis, came from comparing TCR nucleotide sequences with IMGT/GENE-DB human TR gene sequences. The TCRdist pipeline was used in a later analysis to assign CDR3 sequences and most-parsimonious VDJ recombination scenarios. In a later analysis, each TCR beta chain was defined by its CDR3 amino acid sequence together with its V-gene family, and reads without a unique V-gene family were excluded. A later analysis removed 600 or so highly shared, low-generation-probability nucleotide sequences to deal with suspected cross-contamination and a sequencing artifact. In a later analysis, a clonal expansion index for each public chain was calculated from normalized within-repertoire ranks of inferred template counts. Generation probabilities in a later analysis came from a VDJ recombination model fitted to out-of-frame rearrangements, and those results were checked against IGoR. In a later analysis, hypergeometric tests were used to score TCR-TCR, TCR-HLA and TCR-CMV co-occurrence, with a repertoire-size bias correction applied to TCR pairs. In a later analysis, false discovery rates were estimated by permuting HLA or CMV assignments 20 times. In a later analysis, co-occurring TCRs were grouped with DBSCAN, and TCRdist sequence similarity was added when clustering was performed within HLA-allele-positive subsets. Repertoires with fewer than 30,000 or more than 120,000 public chains, plus five repertoires with anomalous nucleotide sharing, were excluded from co-occurrence clustering. Entries here come from immuneACCESS through TCRdb and include only in-frame sequences with V and J called. Some clones fail to appear in such tables; in the studies checked, an unresolved V gene covers under half of the shortfall, and the cause of the remainder is unknown. V and J calls and clone size are given by that table; D and trimming were obtained from the DNA. This sample is represented by some 150,000 clones; around 66% of them were singletons. The ten biggest clones cover over 2.5% of the sample.

The record originates from a study of cytomegalovirus exposure and HLA in healthy donors (dated by TCRdb to about 2017). For the wider study: An earlier analysis of several hundred of the donors reported under 300 Gb of sequence data and 117 million unique TCR beta sequences obtained from approximately 180 million T cells. An early release that covered about 600 HLA-typed donors contained approximately 290 gigabases of sequencing data and around 80 million unique TCR sequences. Among the roughly 370 genotyped donors, roughly 80% belonged to the genetic ancestry cluster associated with self-reported Caucasian donors. The aim of the study was to test whether cataloging public T cell receptors could identify signatures of past pathogen exposure. The T cell repertoires of several hundred subjects were profiled by immunosequencing and related to cytomegalovirus serostatus. In addition to the first cohort of around 670 subjects, a separate validation cohort of about 120 different subjects was used. To predict cytomegalovirus infection status, the study combined high-throughput TCR immunosequencing, statistical association of individual TCRs with disease status, and machine learning. To study patterns of TCR occurrence, a later analysis re-analyzed previously published TCR beta repertoires from 666 donors and added high-resolution HLA genotyping. In the later analysis, no new phenotypic data were used to find candidate immune exposures; instead, reliance was placed on TCR beta sequences and their occurrence across donors. To decide whether each TCR beta V gene segment behaved as functional or pseudogenic, an earlier analysis of several hundred of the donors relied on high-throughput TCR beta sequencing. Alongside the repertoire data, information on donor age, sex, ethnicity and CMV serostatus was compiled. Genome-wide SNP genotypes for about three fifths of the roughly 670 donors were used in a later genetic analysis, which treated that subset as a discovery cohort. All discovery cohort repertoires had been generated on a single sequencing platform. HLA typing covered class I and class II loci at four-digit resolution. The number of typed donors differed by locus: roughly 620-640 for A, B, C, DRB1 and DQB1; approximately 540 for DQA1; approximately 610 for DPA1; and some 450 for DPB1. Roughly 5 DR-DQ haplotypes were handled as single units for association and clustering, since linkage in the cohort was strong. Among approximately 370 genotyped donors of the cohort, an average of around 250,000 unique TCR beta nucleotide sequences was sequenced per donor, of which approximately 19% were non-productive. What the work shows at the level of the full study, not this receptor alone: The earlier analysis of 587 of the donors excluded some 16 rarely observed V segments, including chromosome 9 orphons, because counts were too low. A later genetic analysis associated a missense DCLRE1C variant with V-gene and J-gene trimming of TCR beta chains, and an independent cohort replicated the association. Compared with the roughly 700-donor mean, donors in an Asian-associated ancestry cluster had fewer N-insertions in productive TCRs, according to a later genetic analysis. Strong co-occurrence of HLA alleles, especially DR and DQ, made assigning TCR associations to individual alleles difficult. In a later analysis, HLA-associated TCR beta chains showed more clonal expansion and lower generation probabilities than non-associated chains that were equally common. According to a later analysis, TCR association rates differed among HLA loci, with DRB1 alleles showing the most associated TCRs and HLA-C alleles showing the fewest. Some IMGT-functional V segments, including TRBV6-2 and TRBV6-3, could not be distinguished by the 87-base-pair reads and were therefore excluded. The study listed over 150 TCR beta chains as associated with cytomegalovirus. A cluster of highly shared sequence variants was judged likely to be a technical artifact of the sequencing pipeline. In vitro tests confirmed that a few of the cytomegalovirus-associated TCR beta chains recognize cytomegalovirus antigens. Most TCR sequences were observed very rarely across donors, whereas some public TCRs were present in many individuals. This cohort had only TCR beta chains sequenced, and the lack of alpha or paired-chain data limited which features could be detected. Presence/absence analyses assumed roughly uniform sequencing depth across donors, an assumption that may not hold. It was suggested by the authors that the approach could potentially be generalized to other disease states and immunological phenotypes. Several of the top co-occurrence clusters appeared to be linked to parvovirus B19, influenza, CMV and Epstein-Barr virus, according to a later analysis. According to a later analysis, most CMV-associated TCR beta chains appeared to be HLA-restricted, and the HLA associations seemed to be driven largely by CMV exposure. An earlier analysis of 450 to 750 of the donors showed that most TCR beta V segments appeared in productive rearrangements either about 87% or about 30% of the time, which broadly matched IMGT annotations. At a false discovery rate of 0.05, a later analysis linked under 20,000 TCR beta sequences to specific HLA alleles. Because some donors lacked HLA typing at each locus, the association tests relied only on the typed subset. A further reported finding was that TCR beta sequences accurately predicted the HLA-A and HLA-B alleles for most subjects in the first cohort. The classifier was reported to diagnose cytomegalovirus status with high specificity and sensitivity in both the original and validation cohorts. The only immune exposure information available for the cohort was CMV serostatus. Linkage disequilibrium might explain the correlated functional status among segregating V segments, but an unknown experimental factor could not be ruled out.

The cohort comprised some 680 healthy bone marrow donors. At the time of sampling, every cohort member was nominally healthy, though immune exposures that went unrecorded were likely present. The donor tested CMV seropositive, placing the donor among the 289 seropositive members of the cohort. Each donor provided a peripheral blood sample, and peripheral blood mononuclear cells were used for TCR beta sequencing. Genomic DNA extraction from the blood cell samples was performed with the Qiagen DNeasy Blood Extraction Kit. Deletion took 5 bases off V and 3 bases off J, with a span of 14 bases between the germline ends. There are 15 amino acids in the CDR3, from cysteine to phenylalanine inclusive. Only the CDR3 portion is preserved as DNA: 45 bases, with reading frame beginning at the first base. CDR1 and CDR2 were assigned from the germline V gene as MNHNS and SASEGT.

This sequence was found in a woman under 40 in good health and CMV-seropositive. The sequence is built from TRBV6-1 and TRBJ1-5; D gene: possibly TRBD1, on 6 matching bases. Sequencing was carried out using PBMCs. The CDR3 in this case is CASSTHRASNQPQHF. The DNA sequence is TGTGCCAGCAGTACCCACAGGGCTTCCAATCAGCCCCAGCATTTT.